These T cell receptor beta chains were read from a single sample in a study of PD-L1 blockade in urothelial cancer. The protocol was immunoSEQ multiplex PCR, while the TCRdb copy is restricted to in-frame clones and leaves out a portion. The sample shows 100,000 to 150,000 clones, approximately 84% of them seen only once. The starting material was PBMCs, obtained around atezolizumab (anti-PD-L1) treatment. These receptors came from a man aged 50 to 60 with urothelial cancer. The conserved cysteine and the conserved F or W are not part of the CDR3 here. Fields, in order: CDR3 protein, J gene, V gene.

ASSTTGQAKQY	TRBJ2-7	TRBV11-2
AISKTGGGLTEAF	TRBJ1-1	TRBV10-3
ASTQGRNTEAF	TRBJ1-1	TRBV2
ASSLDAAGAETQY	TRBJ2-5	TRBV7-9
ASVLREVSEAF	TRBJ1-1	TRBV6-6
ASSQNGGKGGQPQH	TRBJ1-5	TRBV7-8
ASSPHSARSYNEQF	TRBJ2-1	TRBV7-2
ASSQGHEQF	TRBJ2-1	TRBV6-1
ASSTGEKLYEQY	TRBJ2-7	TRBV5-1
ASPPVLDQY	TRBJ2-7	TRBV6-6
ASSPPSNTEAF	TRBJ1-1	TRBV7-9
ASSEWGLAYEQY	TRBJ2-7	TRBV10-2
ASSNGQSSYNEQF	TRBJ2-1	TRBV19
ASSVDGLAGVRWGETQY	TRBJ2-5	TRBV9
ASSFTGTQVF	TRBJ1-1	TRBV27
ASSLVPLARYEQY	TRBJ2-7	TRBV11-2
SGRVPGGYT	TRBJ1-2	TRBV20-1
ASSRAGQPQH	TRBJ1-5	TRBV2
ASRKVGGGTDTQY	TRBJ2-3	TRBV6-6
ASGLVLSGELF	TRBJ2-2	TRBV12-5
ASSLGLDTDTQY	TRBJ2-3	TRBV5-1
ASSPVVGTGSYGYT	TRBJ1-2	TRBV2
ASGLGQGAYEQY	TRBJ2-7	TRBV9
AWSADTNYGYT	TRBJ1-2	TRBV30
ASSLAREGTDTQY	TRBJ2-3	TRBV7-9
ASSQTRSRDEQY	TRBJ2-7	TRBV18
ASSRTSGRDEQY	TRBJ2-7	TRBV4-1
ASSVEGTYGYT	TRBJ1-2	TRBV6-1
ASSPPGRGQF	TRBJ2-1	TRBV18
ASSPESSYNSPLH	TRBJ1-6	TRBV21-1
ASRKGVGMNTEAF	TRBJ1-1	TRBV2
ASSRGSSGNTIY	TRBJ1-3	TRBV7-6
ASSWGENEQF	TRBJ2-1	TRBV2